This T cell receptor (beta chain) was found in a study of blood T cell repertoires in COVID-19. For the study at large: Researchers got acute and convalescent COVID-19 samples from the United States, Italy and Spain.

Enrolled through a virtual design, the participants were between 18 and 89 years of age and came from roughly 22 US areas. Cohort 3 recovery required two negative PCRs, clearance, or symptom resolution. In the source study's methods: Reference gene primer amplification yielded estimated nucleated cell counts. Here immunoSEQ multiplex PCR was the method, and the copy in TCRdb shows in-frame clones only, minus some. V, J and clone size reflect that table, while D and trimming were determined from the DNA. The table has some 390,000 clones, over 85% seen once. This TCR came from a woman aged 25 to 39 who had recovered from COVID-19. What was sequenced was PBMCs or T cells enriched from blood (not recorded which).

CDR3 residues: CASSYPMRGTEAFF. CDR3 in DNA: TGTGCCAGCAGTTACCCCATGCGGGGCACTGAAGCTTTCTTT. V and J are TRBV6-2 or TRBV6-3 and TRBJ1-1; D gene uncertain. Between the trimmed V and J ends, which lost 2 bases and 4 bases, there was a span of 11 bases. CDR1 is MNHEY, CDR2 SVGEGT, per germline. This CDR3 has 14 residues.